The T cell receptor beta chain described here comes from a study of human T cells and chemical hapten exposure. Across the whole study: Patients, chiefly female, had alopecia areata, totalis or universalis.

Each CDR3 protein is one row after TCRdb ran MiXCR on the RACE reads. The data contain around 44,000 distinct CDR3 sequences, approximately 3.6% of them singletons. CDR3 length: 14 amino acids. Between the trimmed V and J ends, which lost 6 bases and 3 bases, there was a span of 12 bases. Documented time point: patch test 1, 2 weeks after DPC sensitization. Treatment noted: therapeutic diphenylcyclopropenone sensitization with weekly scalp DPC. Unfractionated whole blood was the source from which total RNA was extracted. This clonotype was seen ten or more times. The receptor's source is a man aged 50 or older with alopecia areata. Some clones in this sample may be carry-over from other donors' samples. The sample in question was whole blood, obtained in connection with sensitization to the hapten diphenylcyclopropenone (DPC). This sequence joins TRBV12-3 or TRBV12-4 and TRBJ1-5, with D possibly TRBD1 on 6 matching bases. The CDR3 loop reads CASRGTTDNQPQHF. For the CDR3, the DNA is TGTGCCAGCAGAGGGACAACAGACAATCAGCCCCAGCATTTT.